This TCR beta chain was captured by sequencing in a study of breast tumors, draining lymph nodes, adjacent tissues. The germline V and J ends were trimmed by 5 bases and 3 bases, with 6 bases remaining between them. The CDR3 sequence is 12 residues long. CDR1 is SGHTA and CDR2 is FQGTGA in the germline V gene. This clonotype occurred many times. Samples came from axillary lymph nodes draining the breast cancer. TCRdb processed the multiplex PCR reads anew with MiXCR; each CDR3 protein has one entry. The sample includes roughly 80,000 distinct CDR3 sequences, roughly a fifth seen only once; the top ten take around 2.4%.

The sequenced material came from axillary lymph node tissue. This TCR was recovered from a female donor with breast cancer. Some clones in this sample may be carry-over from other donors' samples. This chain connects TRBV7-3 to TRBJ2-3; D is ambiguous. Here the CDR3 reads CASSPPTDTQYF. The CDR3 bases are TGTGCCAGCAGCCCGCCAACAGATACGCAGTATTTT.